Listed below are T cell receptor beta chains from one sample, sequenced in a study of blood T cell repertoires in COVID-19. TCRdb keeps only in-frame clones here, not all; method: immunoSEQ multiplex PCR. This table has around 180,000 clones, roughly nine tenths appearing once. Sequencing input: peripheral blood. These receptors originate from a man between 65 and 80 years old with active or convalescent COVID-19. Both conserved end residues are part of each CDR3. The D gene is left open where the match is weak. Part of the rows lack a size; the others show once, few, many or a class for expanded clones.

j_call d_call clone_size v_call cdr3_nt cdr3_aa
TRBJ2-5 - - TRBV9 TGTGCCAGCAGCGTAGACCTAGCGACGAAGACCCAGTACTTC CASSVDLATKTQYF
TRBJ1-2 TRBD1 - TRBV29-1 TGCAGCGTCGCTTCGACAGGGGGCGAGAATGGCTACACCTTC CSVASTGGENGYTF
TRBJ2-5 TRBD2 - TRBV11-2 TGTGCCAGCAGCCCCGGCGGGGGGGCCGGTAGAGAGACCCAGTACTTC CASSPGGGAGRETQYF
TRBJ1-3 TRBD1 once TRBV4-1 TGCGCCAGCAGCGCCCGTCAGGGGGTTTATGGAAACACCATATATTTT CASSARQGVYGNTIYF
TRBJ1-1 - - TRBV9 TGTGCCAGCAGCGTATCTGGGCAGGGCACTGAAGCTTTCTTT CASSVSGQGTEAFF
TRBJ2-7 - - TRBV13 TGTGCCAGCAGCCCCGCTCGGGGTTTACACGAGCAGTACTTC CASSPARGLHEQYF
TRBJ2-2 - - TRBV5-6 TGTGCCAGCAGCTTGGGGAGGGGGCTCGACACCGGGGAGCTGTTTTTT CASSLGRGLDTGELFF
TRBJ2-3 TRBD1 - TRBV6-2/TRBV6-3 TGTGCCAGCAGTTTGATCGGGGACAGGGGGAAGGTGGATACGCAGTATTTT CASSLIGDRGKVDTQYF
TRBJ2-5 - - TRBV7-2 TGTGCCAGCAGCTGGCCAGGGGAGACCCAGTACTTC CASSWPGETQYF
TRBJ2-3 TRBD2 - TRBV4-1 TGCGCCAGCAGCCAAGCTACTAGCGGCTATACGCAGTATTTT CASSQATSGYTQYF
TRBJ2-5 TRBD2 - TRBV3-1/TRBV3-2 TGTGCCAGCAAAGGTCTAGCGGGGGTCTCCCTCTTCAGGACCCAGTACTTC CASKGLAGVSLFRTQYF
TRBJ1-5 - - TRBV24-1 TGTGCCACCAGTGGCAGAGACTATAGCAATCAGCCCCAGCATTTT CATSGRDYSNQPQHF
TRBJ1-3 - - TRBV12-3/TRBV12-4 TGTGCCAGCAGTTTAGCCGCGAACACCATATATTTT CASSLAANTIYF
TRBJ2-1 - - TRBV18 TGTGCCAGCTCACCAAGGAGGGAATACAATGAGCAGTTCTTC CASSPRREYNEQFF
TRBJ1-3 - - TRBV4-1 TGCGCCAGCAGCCAAACCGGGAACTCTGGAAACACCATATATTTT CASSQTGNSGNTIYF
TRBJ2-5 - - TRBV4-1 TGCGCCAGCAGCCAGGTCCCCTTCTCAGGAGAGACCCAGTACTTC CASSQVPFSGETQYF
TRBJ1-1 - - TRBV6-2/TRBV6-3 TGTGCCAGCAGTTACGACAGGCTGAACACTGAAGCTTTCTTT CASSYDRLNTEAFF
TRBJ2-3 - - TRBV29-1 TGCAGCGTTCTAAGAGGGGGAGGCACAGATACGCAGTATTTT CSVLRGGGTDTQYF
TRBJ2-1 - - TRBV10-2 TGCGCCAGCAGTCACGGCGAGGAAGAGCAGTTCTTC CASSHGEEEQFF
TRBJ2-1 TRBD2 - TRBV6-2/TRBV6-3 TGTGCCAGCAGTTACTCGAGGGCTAGCGGGAACAATGAGCAGTTCTTC CASSYSRASGNNEQFF
TRBJ1-5 TRBD1 - TRBV28 TGTGCCAGCAGTTCCAGACAGGGCCCCAATCAGCCCCAGCATTTT CASSSRQGPNQPQHF
TRBJ2-7 - - TRBV6-2/TRBV6-3 TGTGCCAGCAGGCCTAGACAGGATTATGGCTACGAGCAGTACTTC CASRPRQDYGYEQYF
TRBJ2-3 TRBD2 - TRBV12-5 TGTGCTAGTGGTACTGGGGTGGTAGCGGGAATTGCAGATACGCAGTATTTT CASGTGVVAGIADTQYF
TRBJ1-4 - - TRBV28 TGTGCCAGCAGTTTACCGTTGGCAATTAATGAAAAACTGTTTTTT CASSLPLAINEKLFF
TRBJ2-3 TRBD2 few TRBV28 TGTGCCAGCAGTTTGGGGCTAGCGGGGGACACCGCGGATACGCAGTATTTT CASSLGLAGDTADTQYF
TRBJ2-5 - - TRBV7-9 TGTGCCAGCAGCCCGTGGCTAGAGAGGGGGGAGACCCAGTACTTC CASSPWLERGETQYF
TRBJ1-5 - - TRBV6-5 TGTGCCAGCAGTTACTCCCGTCTTCAGCCCCAGCATTTT CASSYSRLQPQHF
TRBJ2-3 - - TRBV28 TGTGCCAGCAGTTCGGCGGAAGCCAGGGAAGATACGCAGTATTTT CASSSAEAREDTQYF
TRBJ1-2 - - TRBV7-8 TGTGCCAGCAGCTTATCCCACAATAACTATGGCTACACCTTC CASSLSHNNYGYTF
TRBJ1-2 - once TRBV18 TGTGCCAGCTCACCCCGCTTGCTACGCTACACCTTC CASSPRLLRYTF
TRBJ2-7 TRBD1 once TRBV6-6 TGTGCCAGCAGTCGACTGGGACAGGGTTCCTACGAGCAGTACTTC CASSRLGQGSYEQYF
TRBJ2-7 - - TRBV7-9 TGTGCCAGCAGCCCCACCTCCAGTCTGGACGAGCAGTACTTC CASSPTSSLDEQYF
TRBJ1-1 - once TRBV7-2 TGTGCCAGCAGCTCCCGGTCAGAAGCTTTCTTT CASSSRSEAFF
TRBJ1-2 - - TRBV6-5 TGTGCCAGCAGTTACTCTCAGGGCATGGACTATGGCTACACCTTC CASSYSQGMDYGYTF
TRBJ2-1 TRBD1 - TRBV19 TGTGCCAGTAGACCCCCCGGGACAGGGTCGGTCAATGAGCAGTTCTTC CASRPPGTGSVNEQFF
TRBJ2-7 - - TRBV7-6 TGTGCCAGCAGCTTACAGGCAGGGCGACACGAGCAGTACTTC CASSLQAGRHEQYF
TRBJ2-4 - - TRBV2 TGTGCCAGCAGTGATTTCCAGGTCCTTCTGGTCGCCAAAAACATTCAGTACTTC CASSDFQVLLVAKNIQYF
TRBJ1-6 - - TRBV7-9 TGTGCCAGCAGCTCCCCCCGGGGGGGTAAATCACCCCTCCACTTT CASSSPRGGKSPLHF
TRBJ1-1 TRBD1 once TRBV15 TGTGCCACCAGCAGAGACCGGCCAGGACAGGGGACCGGCACTGAAGCTTTCTTT CATSRDRPGQGTGTEAFF
TRBJ2-3 - - TRBV7-2 TGTGCCAGCAACCAAGCAGGCGTGAGCACAGATACGCAGTATTTT CASNQAGVSTDTQYF
TRBJ2-3 TRBD2 once TRBV9 TGTGCCAGCAGCGTAGTGGGGCGGGGGGTAAGCACAGATACGCAGTATTTT CASSVVGRGVSTDTQYF
TRBJ1-2 - - TRBV30 TGTGCCTGGAGTGGGGCCAGCAACTATGGCTACACCTTC CAWSGASNYGYTF
TRBJ1-1 - - TRBV6-1 TGTGCCAGCAGTGAAGCTCTCTGGAACACTGAAGCTTTCTTT CASSEALWNTEAFF
TRBJ2-1 - - TRBV4-3 TGCGCCAGCAGCCAGGAAAGCCTTAGTGGCCCCGGGGACAATGAGCAGTTCTTC CASSQESLSGPGDNEQFF
TRBJ2-7 TRBD1 - TRBV24-1 TGTGCCACCAGTGATAATGCCGGGACAGGGGGCAACGAGCAGTACTTC CATSDNAGTGGNEQYF
TRBJ2-3 - - TRBV5-1 TGCGCCAGCAGCTTGGATGGGAGAGTAGATACGCAGTATTTT CASSLDGRVDTQYF
TRBJ2-1 - - TRBV7-2 TGTGCCAGCAGCGAGAGCGGAGTCTCCTACAATGAGCAGTTCTTC CASSESGVSYNEQFF
TRBJ2-4 TRBD1 - TRBV3-1/TRBV3-2 TGTGCCAGCAGCCCGGGACAGGTCTTTGGAGGGGACATTCAGTACTTC CASSPGQVFGGDIQYF
TRBJ1-1 - - TRBV5-1 TGCGCCAGCAGCTGGGGCGGGGAGGGCCGAAGTGCTTTCTTT CASSWGGEGRSAFF
TRBJ1-4 - - TRBV5-6 TGTGCCAGCAGCTCACAGGGTAGGGGGGGTGAAAAACTGTTTTTT CASSSQGRGGEKLFF
TRBJ2-5 TRBD2 - TRBV7-2 TGTGCCAGCAGCTCCGGGGGGGTCCAAGAGACCCAGTACTTC CASSSGGVQETQYF
TRBJ2-5 TRBD2 many TRBV4-3 TGCGCCAGCAGCCAGGGACTAGCGGGACGAGAGACCCAGTACTTC CASSQGLAGRETQYF
TRBJ2-1 TRBD2 - TRBV29-1 TGCAGCGTAATGGGGACTAGCGGGAGCTCCTACAATGAGCAGTTCTTC CSVMGTSGSSYNEQFF
TRBJ2-5 - - TRBV12-5 TGTGCTAGTGGTTTGGACGCGGGGATTGGGACCCAGTACTTC CASGLDAGIGTQYF
TRBJ2-2 TRBD1 - TRBV25-1 TGTGCCAGCACGGGACAGGGAAACACCGGGGAGCTGTTTTTT CASTGQGNTGELFF
TRBJ1-4 - - TRBV23-1 TGCGCCAGCAGTCCCCCCGACCCCGTTTGGAGAGAAAAACTGTTTTTT CASSPPDPVWREKLFF
TRBJ1-2 - - TRBV11-2 TGTGCCAGCAGCCGCCAGGGCAGCCGTTCCGGTGGCTACACCTTC CASSRQGSRSGGYTF
TRBJ1-2 - - TRBV19 TGTGCCAGTGTCAATAGGGAGGTGGATGGCTACACCTTC CASVNREVDGYTF
TRBJ2-2 TRBD2 - TRBV7-6 TGTGCCAGCAGCGGGGGGCTAGCGGGACTGAACACCGGGGAGCTGTTTTTT CASSGGLAGLNTGELFF